One TCR beta chain is described in this entry. Its antigen is currently unknown. A much larger clonotype is one base distant, so this may be a read error. This CDR3 is 14 amino acids long. With 1 base removed from V and 3 bases from J, the gap between germline ends came to 10 bases. The V gene's germline CDR1 is MDHEN and CDR2 SYDVKM. The sample originates from a study of identical twins. Broader study findings: Analyses based on zero insertions could be partly confounded by invariant MAIT and iNKT cells. Weaker excess sharing between twins was seen in beta out-of-frame sequences. Cross-sectional statistics underpinned the conclusions; the same donors were not followed.

Template switching (which added a universal primer site) was used, and cDNA carried unique molecular identifiers. One entry per CDR3 protein, called by TCRdb with MiXCR from the 5' RACE reads. The sample carries 1.5 million or so distinct CDR3 sequences, 32% recorded once. This chain uses TRBV28 with TRBJ2-7, with D possibly matching TRBD2 (5 bases). The sample was cord blood. This clonotype was obtained from a newborn girl in good health. The CDR3 nucleotides read TGTGCCAGCAGTTTATCGGGGATGCTCTACGAGCAGTACTTC. Its translation: CASSLSGMLYEQYF.